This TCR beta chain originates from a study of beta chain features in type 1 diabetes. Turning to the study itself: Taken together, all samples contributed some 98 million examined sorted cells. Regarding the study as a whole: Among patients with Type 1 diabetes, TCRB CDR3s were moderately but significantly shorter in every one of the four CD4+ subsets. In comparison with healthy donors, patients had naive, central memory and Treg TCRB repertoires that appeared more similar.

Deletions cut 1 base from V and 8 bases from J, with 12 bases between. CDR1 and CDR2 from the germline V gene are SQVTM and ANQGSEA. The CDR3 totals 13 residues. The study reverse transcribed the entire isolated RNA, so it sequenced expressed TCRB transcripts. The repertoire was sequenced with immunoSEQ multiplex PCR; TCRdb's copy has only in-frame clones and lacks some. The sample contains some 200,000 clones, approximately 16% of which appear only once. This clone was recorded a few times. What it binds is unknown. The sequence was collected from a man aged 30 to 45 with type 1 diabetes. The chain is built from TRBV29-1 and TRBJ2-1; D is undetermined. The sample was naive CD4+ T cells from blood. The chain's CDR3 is CSVEGKFIDEQFF. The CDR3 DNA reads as TGCAGCGTTGAAGGGAAGTTTATCGATGAGCAGTTCTTC.